Following are 16 T cell receptor beta chains from one sample sequenced in a study of shared clonotypes between healthy human individuals. It was CD45RO-negative cells, positively selected for CCR7, that made up naive CD8 cells, with terminally differentiated effector memory CD45RA+ cells excluded. Only in-frame clones appear in the TCRdb table, and some are missing; sequencing was by immunoSEQ multiplex PCR. This table holds some 2,100,000 clones, about 92% found once. Source material: naive CD8+ T cells from PBMCs. These receptor sequences come from a man aged 18 to 30 in good health. Some clones in this sample may be carry-over from other donors' samples.

The chain couples TRBV10-1 to TRBJ2-7; D may match TRBD1 or TRBD2 (5 bases each). Trimming cost V 8 bases and J 4 bases, with 15 bases left between them. There are 13 residues in the CDR3. CDR1 WNHNN and CDR2 SYGVQD come from the germline V gene (reference sequence). The CDR3 DNA sequence: TGCGCCAGCGGTCCGGGACCACCGTACGAGCAGTACTTC. It translates to CASGPGPPYEQYF.

The chain uses TRBV18 and TRBJ2-2; the D call may be TRBD1 or TRBD2 (5 bases each). V was trimmed by 2 bases and J by 5 bases, leaving 18 bases between them. This CDR3 has 17 amino acids. Germline values: CDR1 KGHSH, CDR2 LQKENI. Here the CDR3 DNA reads TGTGCCAGCTCACCAGCGGAAGCCTTGGGGGTTACCGGGGAGCTGTTTTTT. The encoded protein is CASSPAEALGVTGELFF.

This clone has only one observation. The chain combines TRBV7-9 with TRBJ2-7; tentative D call: TRBD2 (6 bases). The length of the CDR3 is 18 residues. Germline values: CDR1 SEHNR, CDR2 FQNEAQ (reference sequence). V was cut by 4 bases and J by 3 bases, with 25 bases left in between. The CDR3: CASSYQSEGGTNFYEQYF. DNA for the CDR3: TGTGCCAGCAGCTACCAGTCGGAAGGCGGGACCAACTTCTACGAGCAGTACTTC.

The chain combines TRBV27 with TRBJ2-1, with 10 bases aligning to TRBD2. The V gene's germline CDR1 is MNHEY and CDR2 SMNVEV (reference sequence). V lost 6 bases and J lost 7; bases outside the gene matches: 0. The CDR3 has 12 residues. CDR3 residues: CASRLAGNEQFF. CDR3 sequence (DNA): TGTGCCAGCAGACTAGCGGGAAATGAGCAGTTCTTC.

To note about this clone: Other nucleotide sequences in the sample specify the same CDR3. V is TRBV6-5 and J is TRBJ2-7, with a weak D call TRBD2 (6 bases). This CDR3 region has 13 residues. The germline V gene has CDR1 MNHEY and CDR2 SVGAGI. Trimming left V 1 base short and J 3 bases short, with 7 bases between. The chain's CDR3 is CASSYLGGYEQYF. The CDR3 bases are TGTGCCAGCAGTTACTTGGGGGGCTACGAGCAGTACTTC.

The CDR3 coding sequence is TGTGCCAGCAGCCCCCGGGACAGAAACTATGGCTACACCTTC. Protein sequence: CASSPRDRNYGYTF. The chain recombines TRBV4-2 with TRBJ1-2; 7 bases match TRBD1. From germline, CDR1 is LGHNA and CDR2 YNFKEQ. J gave up 2 bases and V 4 bases, and 4 bases lay outside the gene matches. The CDR3 is 14 residues long.

The chain combines TRBV7-3 with TRBJ2-3; tentative D call: TRBD1 (6 bases). This CDR3 has 17 amino acids. V lost 5 bases and J lost 4, with 22 bases in between. Germline V CDR1 and CDR2: SGHTA, FQGTGA. The CDR3 bases are TGTGCCAGCAGCCGTAGAGGTGGGGGCTCCGACCCAGATACGCAGTATTTT. This sequence encodes CASSRRGGGSDPDTQYF.

The chain joins TRBV5-6 to TRBJ2-1; D may be TRBD2 (5 bases). The germline V gene has CDR1 SGHDT and CDR2 YYEEEE. Trimming removed 4 bases at V and 7 bases at J, with 9 bases between. The length of the CDR3 is 12 residues. The CDR3 reads CASSPDWNEQFF. The DNA of the CDR3 is TGTGCCAGCAGCCCGGACTGGAATGAGCAGTTCTTC.

V is TRBV27 and J is TRBJ1-1; D remains ambiguous. Per the germline V gene, CDR1 is MNHEY and CDR2 is SMNVEV (reference sequence). The CDR3 runs to 15 residues. V was shortened by 7 bases and J by 3 bases, with 18 bases between the two germline ends. CDR3 amino acids: CASTLNGPPDTEAFF. In DNA, the CDR3 is TGTGCCAGCACCCTAAACGGGCCGCCGGACACTGAAGCTTTCTTT.

The V call is TRBV25-1, the J call TRBJ2-6; D unresolved. V lost 0 bases to trimming and J lost 4 bases, with 13 bases between them. This CDR3 region has 17 residues. Germline assignment: CDR1 MGHDK and CDR2 SYGVNS. The CDR3 here is CASSEYSVPRGANVLTF. The DNA for the CDR3 is TGTGCCAGCAGTGAATATTCAGTCCCGAGGGGGGCCAACGTCCTGACTTTC.

The genes are TRBV18 and TRBJ1-2; 7 nucleotides align to TRBD1. The V and J ends lost 2 bases and 7 bases, in that order; junction bases with no gene match: 7. The CDR3 contains 14 residues. CDR1 is KGHSH and CDR2 is LQKENI in the germline V gene. The CDR3 DNA is TGTGCCAGCTCACCATGGAGACAGGGACGTGGCTACACCTTC. Protein: CASSPWRQGRGYTF.

This chain connects TRBV19 to TRBJ1-5; 7 bases align to TRBD1. There are 14 residues in the CDR3. The germline CDR1 and CDR2 sequences are LNHDA and SQIVND (reference sequence). V gave up 3 bases and J gave up 5 bases; unmatched junction bases: 4. The CDR3 DNA sequence: TGTGCCAGTAGTATTAGGGACAGTCATCAGCCCCAGCATTTT. Its protein is CASSIRDSHQPQHF.

CDR3 sequence reads: CATSGPGEETQYF. CDR3 in DNA: TGTGCCACCAGCGGCCCAGGGGAGGAGACCCAGTACTTC. J is TRBJ2-5 and V is TRBV15, with a weak D call TRBD1 (6 bases). The CDR3 is 13 residues long. The V gene's germline CDR1 is LNHNV and CDR2 YYDKDF (reference sequence). V lost 5 bases and J 5 bases, leaving 12 bases between the germline ends.

The chain recombines TRBV15 with TRBJ2-7; unclear D gene. Trimming removed 4 bases at V and 3 bases at J, with 22 bases between. The CDR3 sequence is 17 residues long. Germline loops: CDR1 LNHNV, CDR2 YYDKDF (reference sequence). As DNA, the CDR3 is TGTGCCACCAGCACCGCCTCAAGTGGAATACCATACTACGAGCAGTACTTC. Its protein is CATSTASSGIPYYEQYF.

The chain is built from TRBV7-9 and TRBJ2-3; a weak D match, TRBD2 (5 bases). The germline V and J ends were trimmed by 6 bases and 4 bases, with 20 bases remaining between them. Germline values: CDR1 SEHNR, CDR2 FQNEAQ (reference sequence). The CDR3 runs 16 residues. In nucleotides, the CDR3 is TGTGCCAGCAGAAGAAGGTCGCTAGCTTGGGCAGATACGCAGTATTTT. Protein: CASRRRSLAWADTQYF.

This clone appeared a few times. The chain carries TRBV29-1 and TRBJ1-1; 9 bases are shared with TRBD1. Germline CDR1 and CDR2: SQVTM and ANQGSEA. This CDR3 region has 14 residues. V shed 6 bases, J shed 2 bases, and the junction held 7 bases outside the gene matches. CDR3 in amino acids: CSVDRTGANTEAFF. The DNA for the CDR3 is TGCAGCGTGGACCGGACAGGGGCTAACACTGAAGCTTTCTTT.